A selection of T cell receptor beta chains follows, all from one sample in a study of T cell repertoires in cytomegalovirus infection. These receptors lack a known antigen. TCRdb reprocessed the reads with MiXCR, giving one entry per CDR3 protein. The table has about 830,000 distinct CDR3 sequences, about 30% seen once. Here the sequenced sample was cultured CD8+ T cells from PBMCs, taken from culture after CMV antigen stimulation. The receptor source for this set is a human donor in good health (CMV status not recorded). Some clones in this sample may be carry-over from other donors' samples. Each CDR3 is given with its conserved first and last residue. D genes are given only for firm matches. Clone size is stated in some rows and not others, as once, few, many or a class when expanded.

V: TRBV4-1
size: .
D: TRBD1
J: TRBJ2-7
DNA: TGCGCCAGCAGCCAAGATGGGACAGAGCTCTACGAGCAGTACTTC
CDR3: CASSQDGTELYEQYF

V: TRBV19
size: few
D: .
J: TRBJ1-2
DNA: TGTGCCAGTAGTATGGACTCCCGATCTGTCCACTATGGCTACACCTTC
CDR3: CASSMDSRSVHYGYTF

V: TRBV7-2
size: many
D: TRBD2
J: TRBJ2-5
DNA: TGTGCCAGCAGCTCCACTAGCGAGGAGACCCAGTACTTC
CDR3: CASSSTSEETQYF

V: TRBV20-1
size: .
D: .
J: TRBJ1-1
DNA: TGCAGCCCCCTAGGGGCGAGCATGAACACTGAAGCTTTCTTT
CDR3: CSPLGASMNTEAFF

V: TRBV27
size: .
D: .
J: TRBJ2-3
DNA: TGTGCCAGCAGGATAGGAGGGGGGAAATATGGGAACACAGATACGCAGTATTTT
CDR3: CASRIGGGKYGNTDTQYF

V: TRBV10-3
size: few
D: .
J: TRBJ1-1
DNA: TGTGCCACCGGAACCAACACTGAAGCTTTCTTT
CDR3: CATGTNTEAFF

V: TRBV19
size: .
D: .
J: TRBJ1-1
DNA: TGTGCCAGTAGTATAGCGGGGCAGGGAGGACGCATGAACACTGAAGCTTTCTTT
CDR3: CASSIAGQGGRMNTEAFF

V: TRBV27
size: .
D: .
J: TRBJ1-1
DNA: TGTGCCAGCAGTTTATGGGGGGGCAGGAACACTGAAGCTTTCTTT
CDR3: CASSLWGGRNTEAFF

V: TRBV7-9
size: many
D: .
J: TRBJ1-6
DNA: TGTGCCAGCAGCTACTGGGGTTTGTTACCCTCACCCCTCCACTTT
CDR3: CASSYWGLLPSPLHF

V: TRBV10-2
size: .
D: TRBD2
J: TRBJ2-1
DNA: TGCGCCAGCATGCCGGGACTAGCGGGAGGTCTCGGCACTTACAATGAGCAGTTCTTC
CDR3: CASMPGLAGGLGTYNEQFF

V: TRBV7-9
size: few
D: .
J: TRBJ2-1
DNA: TGTGCCAGCAGCTTAGAAGCTTGGTACCATGAGCAGTTCTTC
CDR3: CASSLEAWYHEQFF

V: TRBV12-3/TRBV12-4
size: .
D: .
J: TRBJ1-2
DNA: TGTGCCAGCAGTTTGACAGGCACGCATGGCTACACCTTC
CDR3: CASSLTGTHGYTF

V: TRBV27
size: few
D: .
J: TRBJ2-1
DNA: TGTGCCAGCAGTCCCCGGGGTAGCGGAATCCCTTACAATGAGCAGTTCTTC
CDR3: CASSPRGSGIPYNEQFF

V: TRBV7-9
size: few
D: TRBD1
J: TRBJ2-7
DNA: TGTGCCAGCAGCTTAGCCCCGGGACAGAACTACGAGCAGTACTTC
CDR3: CASSLAPGQNYEQYF

V: TRBV3-1
size: .
D: .
J: TRBJ2-5
DNA: TGTGCCAGCAGCCAATTCGGCGGAGGTAAAGAGACCCAGTACTTC
CDR3: CASSQFGGGKETQYF

V: TRBV28
size: few
D: .
J: TRBJ2-3
DNA: TGTGCCAGCAGTTTACCTGCTGGGTCAACCTTTCTATGGGGCCCTCCGCAGTATTTT
CDR3: CASSLPAGSTFLWGPPQYF

V: TRBV28
size: few
D: .
J: TRBJ2-6
DNA: TGTGCCAGCAGTTCGAACAGACAGCCTTCTGGGGCCAACGTCCTGACTTTC
CDR3: CASSSNRQPSGANVLTF

V: TRBV4-1
size: once
D: TRBD1
J: TRBJ1-1
DNA: TGCGCCAGCAGCCATGCCGGGACAGTGAACACTGAAGCTTTCTTT
CDR3: CASSHAGTVNTEAFF

V: TRBV7-3
size: few
D: TRBD2
J: TRBJ2-1
DNA: TGTGCCAGCAGCTCTGGATTTGGACTAGCGGTGGACAATGAGCAGTTCTTC
CDR3: CASSSGFGLAVDNEQFF

V: TRBV7-8
size: many
D: .
J: TRBJ2-5
DNA: TGTGCCAGTAGCGGTCGAGAGACCCAGTACTTC
CDR3: CASSGRETQYF

V: TRBV7-9
size: many
D: TRBD1
J: TRBJ1-5
DNA: TGTGCCAGCAGCGACAGGGCGGATCAGCCCCAGCATTTT
CDR3: CASSDRADQPQHF